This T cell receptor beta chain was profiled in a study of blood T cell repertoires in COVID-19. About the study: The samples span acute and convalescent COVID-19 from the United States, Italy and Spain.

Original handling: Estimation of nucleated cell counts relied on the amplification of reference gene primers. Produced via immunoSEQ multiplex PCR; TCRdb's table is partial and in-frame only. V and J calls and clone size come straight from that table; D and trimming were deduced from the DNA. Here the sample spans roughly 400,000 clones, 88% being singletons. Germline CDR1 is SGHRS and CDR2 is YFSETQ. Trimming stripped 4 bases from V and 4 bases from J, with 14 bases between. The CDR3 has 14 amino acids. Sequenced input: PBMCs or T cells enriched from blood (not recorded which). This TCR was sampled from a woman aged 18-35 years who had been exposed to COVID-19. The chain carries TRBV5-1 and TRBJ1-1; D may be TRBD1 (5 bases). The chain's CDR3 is CASSTSGRPTEAFF. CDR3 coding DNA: TGCGCCAGCAGCACCTCAGGGAGGCCCACTGAAGCTTTCTTT.